This record covers a single TCR beta chain. Its antigen is as yet unknown. These data belong to a study of identical twins. Study-level points and caveats: Modeled out-of-frame TCR alpha sharing in monozygotic twins fell below observed levels.

TCRdb independently ran MiXCR on the 5' RACE reads; one entry per CDR3 protein. Of about 1.7 million distinct CDR3 sequences listed, around 29% are singletons. The CDR3 spans 15 residues. Germline V CDR1 and CDR2: DFQATT, SNEGSKA (reference sequence). Losses at the gene ends were 3 bases for V and 1 base for J; bases not matched to a gene: 8. Among all donors, each was a healthy Caucasian. Input material: cord blood. This chain uses TRBV20-1 with TRBJ1-1; 7 bases agree with TRBD1. The clonotype originates from a newborn girl in good health. The DNA of the CDR3 is TGCAGTGCTAGTCCCCCCGACAGGGCGAACACTGAAGCTTTCTTT. Translated: CSASPPDRANTEAFF.